A selection of T cell receptor beta chains follows, all from one sample in a study of blood T cell repertoires in COVID-19. The table came from immunoSEQ multiplex PCR; TCRdb's copy has only in-frame clones and leaves some out. This table holds approximately 120,000 clones, 85% found once. The material sequenced was peripheral blood. The receptors come from a woman of 80 years or more with acute or convalescent COVID-19. CDR3s include the opening cysteine and the closing phenylalanine or tryptophan. D genes are given only for firm matches. Some rows have no size entry. The others give once, few or many, or a class for an expanded clone.

CASSYGTGLGYTF,TGTGCCAGCAGTTACGGGACAGGGCTTGGCTACACCTTC,TRBV6-2/TRBV6-3,.,TRBJ1-2,TRBD1
CASSFGWSNQPQHF,TGTGCCAGCAGTTTCGGGTGGAGCAATCAGCCCCAGCATTTT,TRBV27,.,TRBJ1-5,.
CASSQVGNTIYF,TGTGCCAGCAGCCAAGTTGGCAACACCATATATTTT,TRBV3-1/TRBV3-2,.,TRBJ1-3,.
CASSPGAGVGNTIYF,TGCGCCAGCAGCCCGGGGGCGGGGGTTGGAAACACCATATATTTT,TRBV4-3,.,TRBJ1-3,.
CASSIPPDRAGNQPQHF,TGTGCCAGTAGTATACCCCCTGACAGGGCCGGGAATCAGCCCCAGCATTTT,TRBV19,once,TRBJ1-5,TRBD1
CASSLDSSYGYTF,TGTGCCAGCAGTCTGGACTCCTCCTATGGCTACACCTTC,TRBV12-3/TRBV12-4,.,TRBJ1-2,.
CATRGGGTDTQYF,TGTGCCACCAGAGGCGGGGGCACAGATACGCAGTATTTT,TRBV24-1,.,TRBJ2-3,.
CASSLTGAGELFF,TGTGCCAGCAGCTTAACGGGGGCCGGGGAGCTGTTTTTT,TRBV11-3,.,TRBJ2-2,.
CATSRDSNQPQHF,TGTGCCACCAGTCGGGATAGCAATCAGCCCCAGCATTTT,TRBV24-1,.,TRBJ1-5,.
CASSPTAGFDEKLFF,TGTGCCAGCTCACCAACCGCGGGGTTCGACGAAAAACTGTTTTTT,TRBV18,.,TRBJ1-4,.
CASSVAKATGELFF,TGTGCCAGCAGCGTAGCTAAAGCGACCGGGGAGCTGTTTTTT,TRBV9,.,TRBJ2-2,.
CASSSQMTFRQRTGGIQYF,TGTGCCAGCAGCTCACAGATGACCTTTCGGCAGAGAACCGGAGGCATTCAGTACTTC,TRBV11-2,.,TRBJ2-4,.
CASSETRGAGEKLFF,TGTGCCAGCAGTGAGACCCGGGGGGCCGGGGAAAAACTGTTTTTT,TRBV25-1,.,TRBJ1-4,.
CASSVGQGYTEAFF,TGTGCCAGCAGTGTGGGACAGGGATACACTGAAGCTTTCTTT,TRBV2,few,TRBJ1-1,TRBD1
CASSLGTEGSPLHF,TGCGCCAGCAGCTTAGGGACAGAGGGTTCACCCCTCCACTTT,TRBV5-1,.,TRBJ1-6,TRBD1
CASSVFTGQGFKAFF,TGTGCCAGCAGCGTTTTCACAGGACAGGGGTTTAAAGCTTTCTTT,TRBV7-9,few,TRBJ1-1,TRBD1
CASSGTGGDEQFF,TGTGCCAGTAGCGGGACAGGGGGCGATGAGCAGTTCTTC,TRBV19,.,TRBJ2-1,TRBD1
CASWTGGNGNTIYF,TGTGCCTCCTGGACTGGGGGGAATGGAAACACCATATATTTT,TRBV10-3,.,TRBJ1-3,.
CASTSGGGSTGELFF,TGCGCCAGCACCTCTGGTGGGGGGAGCACCGGGGAGCTGTTTTTT,TRBV5-1,.,TRBJ2-2,.
CASSLVLGTGGSEQFF,TGTGCCAGCAGCTTAGTTTTAGGGACAGGGGGATCTGAGCAGTTCTTC,TRBV11-2,.,TRBJ2-1,TRBD1
CASSVSKGLAGVNTDTQYF,TGCGCCAGCAGCGTATCAAAGGGGCTAGCGGGGGTGAACACAGATACGCAGTATTTT,TRBV5-1,.,TRBJ2-3,TRBD2
CASSPRRAGGEAFF,TGTGCCAGCAGCCCCCGCAGGGCAGGGGGTGAAGCTTTCTTT,TRBV7-9,.,TRBJ1-1,TRBD1
CASSFQANTEAFF,TGTGCCAGCAGCTTCCAGGCTAACACTGAAGCTTTCTTT,TRBV7-6,.,TRBJ1-1,.
CAISHNRDNSPLHF,TGTGCCATCAGCCATAACAGGGATAATTCACCCCTCCACTTT,TRBV10-3,.,TRBJ1-6,.
CASSAYRGPDTEAFF,TGTGCCAGCAGCGCCTACAGGGGGCCGGACACTGAAGCTTTCTTT,TRBV7-9,once,TRBJ1-1,TRBD1
CASSYSSREQPQHF,TGTGCCAGCAGTTACTCGAGCAGGGAACAGCCCCAGCATTTT,TRBV6-2/TRBV6-3,.,TRBJ1-5,.
CASSQADGTAKYEQYF,TGTGCCAGCAGCCAAGCAGACGGGACAGCTAAGTACGAGCAGTACTTC,TRBV3-1/TRBV3-2,.,TRBJ2-7,TRBD1
CASSQAFGSPGNTIYF,TGTGCCAGCAGCCAAGCTTTTGGGAGTCCTGGAAACACCATATATTTT,TRBV3-1/TRBV3-2,.,TRBJ1-3,.
CATAGRRLNTEAFF,TGTGCCACCGCGGGGCGGAGGTTGAACACTGAAGCTTTCTTT,TRBV15,once,TRBJ1-1,.
CASSFTGPRGDEQFF,TGTGCCAGCAGCTTTACGGGACCACGGGGGGATGAGCAGTTCTTC,TRBV7-3,.,TRBJ2-1,TRBD2
CASSPGDGNQPQHF,TGTGCCAGCAGCCCGGGGGACGGGAATCAGCCCCAGCATTTT,TRBV4-2,once,TRBJ1-5,.
CATLALGQGPGTEAFF,TGTGCCACCTTAGCCCTGGGACAGGGTCCGGGCACTGAAGCTTTCTTT,TRBV19,.,TRBJ1-1,TRBD1
CASSLFGSTNTGELFF,TGCGCCAGCAGCTTGTTCGGATCGACTAACACCGGGGAGCTGTTTTTT,TRBV5-1,.,TRBJ2-2,.
CASSWWGGRNEQFF,TGTGCCAGCAGTTGGTGGGGGGGCCGAAATGAGCAGTTCTTC,TRBV6-5,.,TRBJ2-1,.
CSARGGGRAFF,TGCAGTGCTAGAGGCGGGGGGCGTGCTTTCTTT,TRBV20-1,.,TRBJ1-1,.
CASSFLRGGLETQYF,TGTGCCAGCAGTTTCCTGCGGGGGGGCCTCGAGACCCAGTACTTC,TRBV28,once,TRBJ2-5,TRBD2
CASSLLAGDNEQFF,TGTGCCAGCAGTCTACTAGCGGGGGACAATGAGCAGTTCTTC,TRBV6-2/TRBV6-3,.,TRBJ2-1,TRBD2
CASRAGLEYGNQPQHF,TGTGCCAGCAGGGCAGGGCTGGAATATGGCAATCAGCCCCAGCATTTT,TRBV2,few,TRBJ1-5,.
CGIKQGSSGANVLTF,TGTGGCATAAAACAGGGCTCGTCTGGGGCCAACGTCCTGACTTTC,TRBV28,.,TRBJ2-6,.
CASSARGRGYTF,TGTGCCAGCAGTGCAAGGGGTCGGGGCTACACCTTC,TRBV28,.,TRBJ1-2,.
CASSYRAAYNSPLHF,TGTGCCAGCAGTTACAGGGCCGCCTATAATTCACCCCTCCACTTT,TRBV28,.,TRBJ1-6,.
CASSEEGSPLHF,TGCGCCAGCAGCGAGGAGGGATCACCCCTCCACTTT,TRBV5-1,.,TRBJ1-6,.
CASSSSRGGYNEQFF,TGTGCCAGCAGCTCCTCTCGCGGGGGTTACAATGAGCAGTTCTTC,TRBV7-2,.,TRBJ2-1,TRBD2
CSVEGVRGNPTDTQYF,TGCAGCGTTGAAGGGGTGCGGGGGAACCCCACAGATACGCAGTATTTT,TRBV29-1,.,TRBJ2-3,TRBD2
CASSTRGGSPDTQYF,TGTGCCAGCAGCACGAGGGGAGGAAGTCCAGATACGCAGTATTTT,TRBV7-2,.,TRBJ2-3,.
CASSLGIRGSSYNSPLHF,TGTGCCAGCAGCTTAGGGATCAGGGGTAGCTCCTATAATTCACCCCTCCACTTT,TRBV7-8,.,TRBJ1-6,.
CAISDTREQYF,TGTGCCATCAGTGATACTCGCGAGCAGTACTTC,TRBV10-3,.,TRBJ2-7,.
CASSSGLSTDTQYF,TGTGCCAGCAGTTCGGGACTAAGCACAGATACGCAGTATTTT,TRBV5-4,.,TRBJ2-3,TRBD2
CASSLEGAAAEQFF,TGCGCCAGCAGCTTGGAAGGGGCCGCGGCAGAGCAGTTCTTC,TRBV5-1,.,TRBJ2-1,.
CASSSSSRGVSGNTIYF,TGTGCCAGCTCCTCCTCATCCAGGGGTGTATCTGGAAACACCATATATTTT,TRBV18,.,TRBJ1-3,.
CASSPGKGGPEAFF,TGTGCCAGCTCACCAGGGAAGGGAGGCCCTGAAGCTTTCTTT,TRBV18,.,TRBJ1-1,.
CASSLTGQGAYGYTF,TGTGCCAGCAGTCTCACGGGACAGGGGGCTTATGGCTACACCTTC,TRBV3-1/TRBV3-2,.,TRBJ1-2,TRBD1